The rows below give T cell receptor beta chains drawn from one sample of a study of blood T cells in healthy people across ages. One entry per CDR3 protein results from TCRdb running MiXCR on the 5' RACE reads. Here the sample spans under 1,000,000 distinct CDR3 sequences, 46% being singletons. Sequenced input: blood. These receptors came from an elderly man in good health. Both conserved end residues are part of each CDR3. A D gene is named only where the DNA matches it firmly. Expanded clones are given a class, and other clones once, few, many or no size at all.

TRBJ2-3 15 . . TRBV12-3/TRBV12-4 TGTGCCAGCAGTTTTTGCAGATTTAGCACAGATGCGCAGTATTTT CASSFCRFSTDAQYF
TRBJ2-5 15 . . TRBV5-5 TGTGCCAGCAGCTTGGATAACAGGGTTCCAGAGACCCAGTACTTC CASSLDNRVPETQYF
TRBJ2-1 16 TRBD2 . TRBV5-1 TGCGCCAGCAGCTCTGCCGCGGGAGATTTGAGCAATGAGCAGTTCTTC CASSSAAGDLSNEQFF
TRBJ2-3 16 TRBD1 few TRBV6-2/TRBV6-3 TGTGCCAGCAGTTACTCGAGTCTTTATCCGGGACAGGAAAAGTATTTT CASSYSSLYPGQEKYF
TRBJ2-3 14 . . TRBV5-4 TGTGCCAGCAGCTGGACGAGTGGCACAGATACGCAGTATTTT CASSWTSGTDTQYF
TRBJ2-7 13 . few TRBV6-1 TGTGCCAGCATTAAAGGGGTCATCTACGAGCAGTACTTC CASIKGVIYEQYF
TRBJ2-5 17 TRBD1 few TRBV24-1 TGTGCCACCAGTGATTTCGCCGGGACAGAAGAACAAGAGACCCAGTACTTC CATSDFAGTEEQETQYF
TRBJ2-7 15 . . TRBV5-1 TGCGCCAGCAGCTTGGAGGGGGTCTCCTACAATGAGCAGTACTTC CASSLEGVSYNEQYF
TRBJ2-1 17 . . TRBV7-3 TGTGCCAGCAGCTTAACACGAGCAGGCACGAGCTACAATGAGCAGTTCTTC CASSLTRAGTSYNEQFF
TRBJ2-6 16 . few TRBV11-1 TGTGCCAGCAGCTTAGCGCTGAGGGATGGGGCCAACGTCCTGACTTTC CASSLALRDGANVLTF
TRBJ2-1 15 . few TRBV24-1 TGTGCCACCAGTGTAAGAGGTGGATCCTACAATGAGCAGTTCTTC CATSVRGGSYNEQFF
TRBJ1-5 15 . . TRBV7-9 TGTGCCAGCAGTTATGGACTACTCCCTGATCAGCCCCAGCATTTT CASSYGLLPDQPQHF
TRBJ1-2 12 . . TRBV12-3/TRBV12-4 TGTGCCAGCAGTTTTGGATGGGGCGGCTACACCTTC CASSFGWGGYTF
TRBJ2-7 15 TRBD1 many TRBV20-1 TGCAGTGCATCACATGCGGGACAGGGTCTAAGCGAGCAGTACTTC CSASHAGQGLSEQYF
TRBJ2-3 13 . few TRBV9 TGTGCCAGCAACCGGGACGCCCCAGATACGCAGTATTTT CASNRDAPDTQYF
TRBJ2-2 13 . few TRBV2 TGTGCCAGCAGACAGGGGAGGACCGGGGAGCTGTTTTTT CASRQGRTGELFF
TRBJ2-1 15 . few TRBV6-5 TGTGCCAGCAGTCGAAGGACACGGGAAGACAATGAGCAGTTCTTC CASSRRTREDNEQFF
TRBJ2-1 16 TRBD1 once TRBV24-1 TGTGCCACCAGTGACACCGGGACAGGGGGCTACAATGAGCAGTTCTTC CATSDTGTGGYNEQFF
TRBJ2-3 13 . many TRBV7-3 TGTGCCAGCAGTTTGACGGGCCCAGATACGCAGTATTTT CASSLTGPDTQYF
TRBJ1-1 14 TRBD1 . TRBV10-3 TGTGCCGCCCAACCCGGGACAGGGAACACTGAAGCTTTCTTT CAAQPGTGNTEAFF
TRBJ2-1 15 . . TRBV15 TGTGCCACCAGCCAGAATAGGGGAAGATACAATGAGCAGTTCTTC CATSQNRGRYNEQFF
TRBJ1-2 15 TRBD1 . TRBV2 TGTGCCAGCAGCCAACCGAAGGGACAGGGTGGAGGCTACACCTTC CASSQPKGQGGGYTF
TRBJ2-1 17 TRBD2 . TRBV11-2 TGTGCCAGCAGCCGGAGAGTGGCGGGAGTTGGGCACAATGAGCAGTTCTTC CASSRRVAGVGHNEQFF
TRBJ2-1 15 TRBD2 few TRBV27 TGTGCCAGCAGTCCACGGGCGGGAGGGGACAATGAGCAGTTCTTC CASSPRAGGDNEQFF
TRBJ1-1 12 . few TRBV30 TGTGCCTGGAGCTATATGAGCCCTGAAGCTTTCTTT CAWSYMSPEAFF
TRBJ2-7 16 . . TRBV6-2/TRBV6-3 TGTGCCAGCAGTTATATCGGGACAAAGCCCTCCTACGAGCAGTACTTC CASSYIGTKPSYEQYF
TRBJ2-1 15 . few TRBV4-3 TGCGCCAGCAGCCAAGGGGTCGGGGGGCACAATGAGCAGTTCTTC CASSQGVGGHNEQFF
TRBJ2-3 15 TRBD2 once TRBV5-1 TGCGCCAGCAGGTTGCCAGCGGGAGGCGACGTTCCGCAGTATTTT CASRLPAGGDVPQYF
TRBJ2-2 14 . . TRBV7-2 TGTGCCAGCAGCTTCAGTTGGAACACCGGGGAGCTGTTTTTT CASSFSWNTGELFF
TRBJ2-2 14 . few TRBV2 TGTGCCAGCAGGCCGGGTCCAAACACCGGGGAGCTGTTTTTT CASRPGPNTGELFF
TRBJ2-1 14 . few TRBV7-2 TGTGCCAGCAGCTCCGGACGGCTCTACAATGAGCAGTTCTTC CASSSGRLYNEQFF
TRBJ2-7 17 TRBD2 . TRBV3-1 TGTGCCAGCAGCCTCGGGACTAGCGGGAGTTTGAGTTACGAGCAGTACTTC CASSLGTSGSLSYEQYF
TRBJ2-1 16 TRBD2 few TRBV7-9 TGTGCCAGCAGCGAGACTAGCGGAGGCTCCTACAATGAGCAGTTCTTC CASSETSGGSYNEQFF
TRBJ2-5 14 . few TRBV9 TGTGCCAGCAGCGTAGGGCCCACGTCGGGGACCCAGTACTTC CASSVGPTSGTQYF
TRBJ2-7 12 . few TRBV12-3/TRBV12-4 TGTGCCAGCAGCCAACCTAGCGCCGAGCAGTACTTC CASSQPSAEQYF
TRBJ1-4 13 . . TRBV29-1 TGCAGCGTTAAGACCCAGTTTAATGAAAAACTGTTTTTT CSVKTQFNEKLFF
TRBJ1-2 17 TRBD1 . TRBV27 TGTGCCAGCAGTAAAGCGGGACAGGACCCAGCTAACTATGGCTACACCTTC CASSKAGQDPANYGYTF
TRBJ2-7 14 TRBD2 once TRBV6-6 TGTGCCAGCAGTCTCGGACTAGAACTTAGGGAGCAGTACTTC CASSLGLELREQYF
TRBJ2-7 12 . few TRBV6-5 TGTGCCAGCAGAGCGGAATCCTACGAGCAGTACTTC CASRAESYEQYF
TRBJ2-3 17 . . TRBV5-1 TGCGCCAGCAGCTGGACAGGGACTAACGGGATAATCAGGACGCAGTATTTT CASSWTGTNGIIRTQYF
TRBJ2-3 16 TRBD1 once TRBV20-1 TGCAGTGCTTCAAGGTCCGGGACAGGGGCGGCAGATACGCAGTATTTT CSASRSGTGAADTQYF
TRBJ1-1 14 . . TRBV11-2 TGTGCCAGCAGCACCGGGACCCTGAACACTGAAGCTTTCTTT CASSTGTLNTEAFF
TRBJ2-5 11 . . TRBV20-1 TGCAGTGGGATGATAGGGGAGACCCAGTACTTC CSGMIGETQYF
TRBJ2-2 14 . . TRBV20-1 TGCAGTGCTAGAGTTGCTAGAAACACCGGGGAGCTGTTTTTT CSARVARNTGELFF
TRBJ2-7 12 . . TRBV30 TGTGCCTGGAGTGTAGACACTCGGGAGCAGTACTTC CAWSVDTREQYF
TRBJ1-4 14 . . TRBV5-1 TGCGCCAGCAGCCCCGGCAGGCCAAATGAAAAACTGTTTTTT CASSPGRPNEKLFF
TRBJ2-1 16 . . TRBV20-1 TGCAGTGCTGGACAAAACAGGGAAGTCGTCTACAATGAGCAGTTCTTC CSAGQNREVVYNEQFF
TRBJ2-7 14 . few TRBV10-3 TGTGCCATCAGGGGGGACTCCATTCACAATGAGCAGTACTTC CAIRGDSIHNEQYF
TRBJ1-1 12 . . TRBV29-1 TGCGGGTCCGCACTCACGAACACTGAAGCTTTCTTT CGSALTNTEAFF
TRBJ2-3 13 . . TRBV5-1 TGCGCCAGCAGCTTTTCAGCTAGCGATACGCAGTATTTT CASSFSASDTQYF